One sample yielded the 20 T cell receptor beta chains listed below, sequenced in a study of T cells in Graves' hyperthyroidism and ophthalmopathy. Authors of the study amplified TCR beta CDR3 regions from RNA transcripts. Researchers ran a first-round RT-PCR on the TCR CDR3 using the HTBI primer set. TCRdb re-called the multiplex PCR reads with MiXCR, one entry per CDR3 protein. The table includes hundreds of thousands of distinct CDR3 sequences, around a quarter detected once. Sequenced material: blood. These receptors all stem from a man in his forties with Graves' hyperthyroidism that later progressed to Graves' ophthalmopathy.

This chain connects TRBV7-2 to TRBJ2-7; D is perhaps TRBD1 or TRBD2 (7 bases each). The V gene's germline CDR1 is SGHTA and CDR2 FQGNSA. The CDR3 is 14 residues long. Trimming removed 5 bases from V and 5 bases from J, with 16 bases in between. The chain's CDR3 is CASSPPTGRDEQYF. The DNA of the CDR3 is TGTGCCAGCAGCCCTCCGACAGGGAGGGACGAGCAGTACTTC. The full variable domain, in which reference TRBV7-2 and TRBJ2-7 provide the parts outside the CDR3, is GAGVSQSPSNKVTEKGKDVELRCDPISGHTALYWYRQSLGQGLEFLIYFQGNSAPDKSGLPSDRFSAERTGGSVSTLTIQRTQQEDSAVYLCASSPPTGRDEQYFGPGTRLTVT.

In this sample, this clonotype turned up a few times. The J gene is TRBJ1-2, the V gene TRBV20-1; 7 nucleotides align to TRBD1. This CDR3 contains 14 residues. The trim removed 3 bases at V and 4 bases at J, leaving 8 bases unmatched. CDR1 DFQATT and CDR2 SNEGSKA come from the germline V gene (reference sequence). CDR3 sequence: CSASMSNRGYGYTF. The DNA for the CDR3 is TGCAGTGCTAGCATGTCGAACAGGGGCTATGGCTACACCTTC.

Ten or more counts support this clonotype. The chain employs TRBV28 and TRBJ2-7; 7 nucleotides align to TRBD2. CDR3 length: 15 amino acids. Germline CDR1 is MDHEN and CDR2 is SYDVKM. J was trimmed by 0 bases and V by 6 bases; bases with no gene match: 8. For the CDR3, the DNA is TGTGCCAGCAGCAAGGGACTACCGAGCTCCTACGAGCAGTACTTC. Protein product: CASSKGLPSSYEQYF.

This clonotype has at least ten counts. J is TRBJ2-2 and V is TRBV2; D not certain. This CDR3 region has 12 residues. From germline, CDR1 is SNHLY and CDR2 FYNNEI. V shed 7 bases and J shed 7 bases, with 10 bases lying between them. CDR3 sequence reads: CASNFDLGELFF. The CDR3 coding sequence is TGTGCCAGCAACTTCGACCTCGGGGAGCTGTTTTTT.

At least ten counts were recorded for this clonotype. The V gene is TRBV20-1, the J gene TRBJ2-7; maybe TRBD2 (6 bases). Trimming removed 0 bases at V and 3 bases at J, with 12 bases between. CDR1 and CDR2 from the germline V gene are DFQATT and SNEGSKA (reference sequence). The CDR3 is 14 residues long. The CDR3 nucleotides read TGCAGTGCTAGAGAATTGCGGGGAATCTACGAGCAGTACTTC. It specifies CSARELRGIYEQYF.

This clonotype has at least ten counts. This rearrangement joins TRBV6-1 to TRBJ1-1; no clear D gene. CDR3 length: 14 residues. Germline loops: CDR1 MNHNS, CDR2 SASEGT. V was trimmed by 6 bases and J by 1 base, leaving 12 bases between them. The CDR3 region is CASSSKEPNTEAFF. CDR3 in DNA: TGTGCCAGCAGCTCCAAGGAACCGAACACTGAAGCTTTCTTT.

This clonotype was counted only a few times. The chain links TRBV6-5 to TRBJ1-3; D is uncertain. V was shortened by 0 bases and J by 0 bases, with 9 bases between the two germline ends. CDR3 size: 16 residues. CDR1 and CDR2 (germline): MNHEY, SVGAGI. The chain's CDR3 is CASSYSRRSSGNTIYF. The CDR3, as DNA: TGTGCCAGCAGTTACTCGAGGCGGAGCTCTGGAAACACCATATATTTT.

This clonotype showed up many times. The chain couples TRBV3-1 to TRBJ1-2; a possible D gene is TRBD1 (6 bases). CDR1 is LGHDT, CDR2 YNNKEL, per germline (reference sequence). V was shortened by 0 bases and J by 2 bases, with 10 bases between the two germline ends. This CDR3 spans 15 amino acids. For the CDR3, the DNA is TGTGCCAGCAGCCAAGAGTACAGGGCCAACTATGGCTACACCTTC. Translation: CASSQEYRANYGYTF.

This clonotype was seen at least ten times. CDR3 sequence (DNA): TGTGCCAGTAGTACCTTGGCTTTGGAGCTGTTTTTT. It codes for CASSTLALELFF. V gene TRBV19 combines with J gene TRBJ2-2; D gene ambiguous. Germline V CDR1 and CDR2: LNHDA, SQIVND (reference sequence). The CDR3 has 12 amino acids. V lost 4 bases and J lost 10, with 10 bases in between. Full variable domain (remainder filled in from reference TRBV19 and TRBJ2-2): DGGITQSPKYLFRKEGQNVTLSCEQNLNHDAMYWYRQDPGQGLRLIYYSQIVNDFQKGDIAEGYSVSREKKESFPLTVTSAQKNPTAFYLCASSTLALELFFGEGSRLTVL.

The genes are TRBV6-2 or TRBV6-3 and TRBJ1-1; D ambiguous. The germline V and J ends were trimmed by 2 bases and 7 bases, with 11 bases remaining between them. The length of the CDR3 is 13 residues. From germline, CDR1 is MNHEY and CDR2 SVGEGT. The chain's CDR3 is CASSYQGRIEAFF. The CDR3 DNA sequence: TGTGCCAGCAGTTACCAAGGTCGTATTGAAGCTTTCTTT.

This clonotype was seen repeatedly, ten times or more. One junction end disagrees with the germline gene, perhaps due to a read error. V is TRBV3-1 and J is TRBJ2-7; weak D call: TRBD2 (5 bases). Looked up from germline, CDR1 is LGHDT and CDR2 is YNNKEL (reference sequence). The CDR3 is 12 amino acids. The CDR3 is CASSQEGYEQYF. In DNA form, the CDR3 reads TGCGCCAGCAGCCAAGAGGGTTACGAGCAGTACTTC.

This clonotype was counted ten times or more. The gene calls are TRBV20-1 and TRBJ2-3; 11 bases are shared with TRBD1. The CDR3 consists of 13 residues. Germline CDR1 is DFQATT and CDR2 is SNEGSKA (reference sequence). The V and J ends lost 4 bases and 5 bases, in that order; junction bases with no gene match: 2. The CDR3, as DNA: TGCAGTGCTACCGGGACAGGGGGAGATACGCAGTATTTT. It encodes CSATGTGGDTQYF.

This clonotype has a count of ten or more. The chain recombines TRBV3-1 with TRBJ2-1, with D maybe TRBD2 (6 bases). The CDR3 totals 17 residues. From germline, CDR1 is LGHDT and CDR2 YNNKEL (reference sequence). Trimming removed 2 bases from V and 6 bases from J, with 20 bases in between. In DNA form, the CDR3 reads TGTGCCAGCAGCCAATCCCGGCGGGGAGGAGCCGGCAATGAGCAGTTCTTC. Translated, it gives CASSQSRRGGAGNEQFF.

This clonotype was detected many times. The genes are TRBV12-3 or TRBV12-4 and TRBJ1-3, with TRBD1 matching over 7 bases. V shed 1 base, J shed 4 bases, and the junction held 4 bases outside the gene matches. This CDR3 spans 15 amino acids. CDR3 loop: CASSLGQGAGNTIYF. The CDR3 DNA reads TGTGCCAGCAGTTTAGGACAGGGAGCAGGAAACACCATATATTTT.

At least ten counts were recorded for this clonotype. The chain has TRBV12-3 or TRBV12-4 and TRBJ2-2; D uncertain. V lost 6 bases to trimming and J lost 8 bases, with 16 bases between them. This CDR3 spans 14 amino acids. The CDR3 coding sequence is TGTGCCAGCAGCCCACGTCGTGCTGGAGGGGAGCTGTTTTTT. Translated: CASSPRRAGGELFF.

This clonotype was recorded at least ten times. The chain carries TRBV15 and TRBJ1-5; D may be TRBD1 (5 bases). The CDR3 has 17 residues. The V and J ends lost 1 base and 0 bases respectively, with 13 bases between them. CDR1 and CDR2 (germline): LNHNV, YYDKDF (reference sequence). In DNA form, the CDR3 reads TGTGCCACCAGCAGAGGAAGAGCGACAGTTAGCAATCAGCCCCAGCATTTT. Translated: CATSRGRATVSNQPQHF.

This clonotype was detected ten times or more. The chain links TRBV12-3 or TRBV12-4 to TRBJ1-5; D uncertain. Trimming left V 3 bases short and J 7 bases short, with 10 bases between. The CDR3 is made up of 13 amino acids. The CDR3 protein is CASSFRVRQPQHF. The CDR3 bases are TGTGCCAGCAGTTTCCGGGTTCGCCAGCCCCAGCATTTT.

This clonotype was observed many times. This chain connects TRBV28 to TRBJ1-1, with D perhaps TRBD1 (6 bases). The CDR3 runs 16 residues. Looked up from germline, CDR1 is MDHEN and CDR2 is SYDVKM. Trimming left V 5 bases short and J 2 bases short, with 18 bases between. Written as DNA, the CDR3 is TGTGCCAGCAGTGGTACCAAAACAGGGCCCAACACTGAAGCTTTCTTT. Encoded protein: CASSGTKTGPNTEAFF. The complete variable domain, with remaining parts taken from reference TRBV28 and TRBJ1-1, reads DVKVTQSSRYLVKRTGEKVFLECVQDMDHENMFWYRQDPGLGLRLIYFSYDVKMKEKGDIPEGYSVSREKKERFSLILESASTNQTSMYLCASSGTKTGPNTEAFFGQGTRLTVV.

The CDR3 sequence is CASSMDLASSYEQYF. In nucleotides, the CDR3 is TGTGCCAGTAGTATGGATCTAGCGAGCTCCTACGAGCAGTACTTC. V usage is TRBV19 and J usage is TRBJ2-7; TRBD2 is a possible D gene (6 bases). With 3 bases removed from V and 0 bases from J, the gap between germline ends came to 12 bases. Germline CDR1 and CDR2: LNHDA and SQIVND (reference sequence). The CDR3 consists of 15 residues.

This clonotype was seen ten or more times. The chain recombines TRBV7-9 with TRBJ2-7; D may be TRBD2 (7 bases). V lost 7 bases to trimming and J lost 1 base, with 14 bases between them. Germline loops: CDR1 SEHNR, CDR2 FQNEAQ (reference sequence). The CDR3 consists of 14 residues. Here the CDR3 DNA reads TGTGCCAGCACCGACGCGGGGGCGTCCTACGAGCAGTACTTC. It codes for CASTDAGASYEQYF. Full variable domain (outside the CDR3, taken from reference TRBV7-9 and TRBJ2-7): DTGVSQNPRHKITKRGQNVTFRCDPISEHNRLYWYRQTLGQGPEFLTYFQNEAQLEKSRLLSDRFSAERPKGSFSTLEIQRTEQGDSAMYLCASTDAGASYEQYFGPGTRLTVT.